Listed here are 20 T cell receptor beta chains from one sample, sequenced in a study of blood T cell repertoires in COVID-19 (dated by TCRdb to 2020 to 2022). The library relied on the immunoSEQ multiplex PCR assay. The clones in this table, taken by TCRdb from immuneACCESS, are in-frame only. Not every clone is retained; where verified, under half of the shortfall comes from an unresolved V gene, and the cause of the rest is unknown. Within this sample are about 160,000 clones, with 85% to 95% of them counted one time only. The ten largest clones capture about 0.54% of the sample. Sequencing was carried out using peripheral blood. These receptor sequences come from a man aged 45-60 years with acute or convalescent COVID-19.

The chain carries TRBV10-3 and TRBJ2-7; 9 nucleotides align to TRBD1. Germline V lookup: CDR1 ENHRY, CDR2 SYGVKD. With 11 bases clipped from V and 2 bases from J, the junction kept 4 bases outside the gene matches. The CDR3 consists of 12 residues. The DNA of the CDR3 is TGTGCCCCACGGACAGGGGCCTACGAGCAGTACTTC. It translates to CAPRTGAYEQYF.

The chain employs TRBV7-2 and TRBJ1-2; TRBD1 agrees at 8 bases. J gave up 0 bases and V 5 bases, and 14 bases lay outside the gene matches. Looked up from germline, CDR1 is SGHTA and CDR2 is FQGNSA. CDR3 length: 18 residues. This CDR3 reads CASSLSRQGALSNYGYTF. In DNA, the CDR3 is TGTGCCAGCAGCCTCTCGAGGCAGGGGGCCTTGTCTAACTATGGCTACACCTTC.

The rearrangement joins TRBV7-9 to TRBJ1-1; TRBD1 matches at 9 bases. J was trimmed by 5 bases and V by 2 bases; bases with no gene match: 9. The germline gives CDR1 SEHNR, CDR2 FQNEAQ (reference sequence). This CDR3 is 16 amino acids long. CDR3 protein: CASSLQDRGSVTEAFF. In nucleotides, the CDR3 is TGTGCCAGCAGCTTACAGGACAGGGGTTCGGTAACTGAAGCTTTCTTT.

The rearrangement uses TRBV3-1 (or the pseudogene TRBV3-2) and TRBJ2-3, with TRBD1 identical over 7 bases. The CDR3 length is 18 residues. CDR1 LGHDT and CDR2 YNNKEL come from the germline V gene (reference sequence). Trimming took 1 base from V and 4 from J; bases not matched to a gene: 14. Here the CDR3 reads CASSQGYRGPTRPDTQYF. CDR3 coding DNA: TGTGCCAGCAGCCAAGGTTACAGGGGTCCAACACGGCCAGATACGCAGTATTTT.

V usage is TRBV18 and J usage is TRBJ2-2; TRBD1 agrees at 7 bases. This CDR3 spans 17 amino acids. With 3 bases clipped from V and 4 bases from J, the junction kept 11 bases outside the gene matches. The germline V gene encodes CDR1 KGHSH and CDR2 LQKENI. CDR3 coding DNA: TGTGCCAGCTCACCCCCCGCGAGGGGGCTTCCCACCGGGGAGCTGTTTTTT. Protein sequence: CASSPPARGLPTGELFF.

V usage is TRBV9 and J usage is TRBJ1-4; D is unclear. From germline, CDR1 is SGDLS and CDR2 YYNGEE. Deletions cut 0 bases from V and 5 bases from J, with 11 bases between. The CDR3 is 15 residues long. Written as DNA, the CDR3 is TGTGCCAGCAGCGTAGGGACCGGGGTCAATGAAAAACTGTTTTTT. This codes for CASSVGTGVNEKLFF.

This rearrangement joins TRBV11-1 to TRBJ1-1; D is unresolved. CDR1 and CDR2 (germline): SGHAT, FQDESV (reference sequence). Trimming stripped 2 bases from V and 1 base from J, with 5 bases between. This CDR3 is 13 amino acids long. In nucleotides, the CDR3 is TGTGCCAGCAGCTTACATAGGAACACTGAAGCTTTCTTT. Its protein is CASSLHRNTEAFF. The full variable domain, completed using reference TRBV11-1 and TRBJ1-1, is EAEVAQSPRYKITEKSQAVAFWCDPISGHATLYWYRQILGQGPELLVQFQDESVVDDSQLPKDRFSAERLKGVDSTLKIQPAELGDSAMYLCASSLHRNTEAFFGQGTRLTVV.

This clone has just one count. The chain joins TRBV5-6 to TRBJ2-1; D ambiguous. The V gene lost 0 bases and the J gene lost 9 bases, with 4 bases spanning the gap. The germline CDR1 and CDR2 sequences are SGHDT and YYEEEE. The CDR3 contains 11 residues. CDR3 in amino acids: CASSLAVEQFF. The DNA for the CDR3 is TGTGCCAGCAGCTTGGCGGTTGAGCAGTTCTTC.

The chain is built from TRBV21-1 and TRBJ1-2; the tabulated D call, TRBD1, remains unverified against the DNA. TRBV21-1 is described as a pseudogene. The CDR3 length is 12 residues. The CDR3 coding sequence is TGTGCCAGCACCCCCAGGGGCTATGGCTACACCTTC. It yields the protein CASTPRGYGYTF.

The CDR3 is CASSQEWTSGNNEQFF. The CDR3 DNA follows: TGTGCCAGCAGCCAAGAATGGACTAGCGGGAACAATGAGCAGTTCTTC. This chain uses TRBV3-1 (or the pseudogene TRBV3-2) with TRBJ2-1, with 12 bases matching TRBD2. With V trimmed by 0 bases and J by 5 bases, 2 bases remained unmatched. In germline, CDR1 is LGHDT, CDR2 YNNKEL (reference sequence). CDR3 length: 16 residues.

The V and J genes are TRBV7-2 and TRBJ1-4; D is ambiguous. In germline, CDR1 is SGHTA, CDR2 FQGNSA. Trimming took off 4 bases at V and 7 bases at J, with 7 bases between the two ends. The length of the CDR3 is 12 residues. The CDR3 here is CASSSRSEKLFF. CDR3 in DNA: TGTGCCAGCAGCTCCCGGTCTGAAAAACTGTTTTTT.

The chain couples TRBV3-1 (or the pseudogene TRBV3-2) to TRBJ2-1; 10 bases fit TRBD2. Germline lookup yields CDR1 LGHDT and CDR2 YNNKEL (reference sequence). Trimming took 1 base from V and 6 from J; bases not matched to a gene: 6. This CDR3 is 16 amino acids long. The CDR3 region has the DNA TGTGCCAGCAGCCAAGGTACTAGCGGGATGGGCAATGAGCAGTTCTTC. As protein: CASSQGTSGMGNEQFF.

The chain links TRBV9 to TRBJ2-2, with TRBD1 as a possible D gene (5 bases). CDR1 and CDR2 from the germline V gene are SGDLS and YYNGEE. The CDR3 length is 15 residues. V was clipped by 0 bases and J by 2 bases, with 8 bases between them. Written as DNA, the CDR3 is TGTGCCAGCAGCGTAGCTACAGGAAACACCGGGGAGCTGTTTTTT. Its protein product is CASSVATGNTGELFF.

The gene calls are TRBV12-3 or TRBV12-4 and TRBJ1-1; D uncertain. Trimming took 5 bases from V and 10 from J, leaving 17 bases between them. The CDR3 is made up of 13 amino acids. The CDR3 DNA sequence: TGTGCCAGCAGTCCCGCCGGACTCGCTTTAGCTTTCTTT. Protein sequence: CASSPAGLALAFF.

This clone was picked up one time. This chain uses TRBV10-3 with TRBJ2-3, with D possibly TRBD1 on 6 matching bases. This CDR3 has 13 residues. Looked up from germline, CDR1 is ENHRY and CDR2 is SYGVKD. The V gene lost 5 bases and the J gene lost 5 bases, with 11 bases spanning the gap. The CDR3 nucleotides read TGTGCCATCAGTCTACAGGGAAGAGATACGCAGTATTTT. Amino acids: CAISLQGRDTQYF.

The chain carries TRBV4-1 and TRBJ2-7, with D possibly being TRBD1 (5 bases). In germline, CDR1 is MGHRA, CDR2 YSYEKL. This CDR3 is built from 15 residues. V was pared by 0 bases and J by 4 bases, with 13 bases between. The CDR3 here is CASSQDRLGLYEQYF. In DNA, the CDR3 is TGCGCCAGCAGCCAAGATCGGTTGGGGCTTTACGAGCAGTACTTC.

This clone was detected once. This chain links TRBV2 with TRBJ1-5, with 9 bases fitting TRBD1. The CDR3 totals 16 residues. Germline CDR1 SNHLY, CDR2 FYNNEI. Germline trimming cut 9 bases from V and 1 base from J; bases unmatched to any gene: 10. The CDR3 DNA sequence: TGTGCCAGTTGGACAGGGGAGGTCGGAAGCAATCAGCCCCAGCATTTT. Amino acids: CASWTGEVGSNQPQHF.

This clone was seen more than once but under ten times. This rearrangement joins TRBV27 to TRBJ2-2, with D possibly being TRBD2 (6 bases). Trimming removed 4 bases at V and 6 bases at J, with 6 bases between. This CDR3 has 12 residues. The germline V gene has CDR1 MNHEY and CDR2 SMNVEV (reference sequence). CDR3 residues: CASSWGAGELFF. CDR3 DNA sequence: TGTGCCAGCAGTTGGGGGGCCGGGGAGCTGTTTTTT.

The chain links TRBV5-8 to TRBJ1-6; a weak D match, TRBD1 (6 bases). Trimming removed 4 bases from V and 6 bases from J, with 17 bases in between. In germline, CDR1 is SGHTS, CDR2 YDEGEE. This CDR3 region has 16 residues. The CDR3 sequence is CASSPDRPRGNSPLHF. CDR3 DNA: TGTGCCAGCAGCCCCGACAGGCCCAGGGGTAATTCACCCCTCCACTTT.

V gene TRBV7-9 combines with J gene TRBJ1-3, with unresolved D. This CDR3 has 15 residues. The V end lost 6 bases, the J end lost 2 bases, and 14 bases lay between the germline ends. Germline values: CDR1 SEHNR, CDR2 FQNEAQ (reference sequence). The CDR3 loop is CASSFPGEPGNTIYF. The CDR3 DNA reads TGTGCCAGCAGTTTCCCCGGGGAGCCTGGAAACACCATATATTTT.